This T cell receptor beta chain stems from a study of cytomegalovirus exposure and HLA in healthy donors. Comment on this clone: Its target is unknown.

The PCR made use of 60 Vbeta and 13 Jbeta primers. The repertoire was sequenced with immunoSEQ multiplex PCR; TCRdb's copy has only in-frame clones and lacks some. This table holds approximately 61,000 clones, 55% to 65% found once. Study-level results: Earlier findings revealed that most TCR beta V segments proved productive either about 87% or about 30% of the time. One later analysis reportedly identified an Asian-associated ancestry cluster that showed fewer N-insertions than the approximately 710-donor mean. Researchers reported in a later analysis that a missense DCLRE1C variant was tied to TCR beta V- and J-gene trimming.

The germline V gene has CDR1 SGDLS and CDR2 YYNGEE. Trimming took off 2 bases at V and 0 bases at J, with 10 bases between the two ends. The CDR3 has 15 amino acids. The J gene is TRBJ2-3, the V gene TRBV9; a weak D match, TRBD2 (6 bases). Specimen: PBMCs. This receptor was identified in a woman in her 50s in good health and CMV-seronegative. Here the CDR3 DNA reads TGTGCCAGCAGCGTTAGCGGACTCAGCACAGATACGCAGTATTTT. As protein: CASSVSGLSTDTQYF.